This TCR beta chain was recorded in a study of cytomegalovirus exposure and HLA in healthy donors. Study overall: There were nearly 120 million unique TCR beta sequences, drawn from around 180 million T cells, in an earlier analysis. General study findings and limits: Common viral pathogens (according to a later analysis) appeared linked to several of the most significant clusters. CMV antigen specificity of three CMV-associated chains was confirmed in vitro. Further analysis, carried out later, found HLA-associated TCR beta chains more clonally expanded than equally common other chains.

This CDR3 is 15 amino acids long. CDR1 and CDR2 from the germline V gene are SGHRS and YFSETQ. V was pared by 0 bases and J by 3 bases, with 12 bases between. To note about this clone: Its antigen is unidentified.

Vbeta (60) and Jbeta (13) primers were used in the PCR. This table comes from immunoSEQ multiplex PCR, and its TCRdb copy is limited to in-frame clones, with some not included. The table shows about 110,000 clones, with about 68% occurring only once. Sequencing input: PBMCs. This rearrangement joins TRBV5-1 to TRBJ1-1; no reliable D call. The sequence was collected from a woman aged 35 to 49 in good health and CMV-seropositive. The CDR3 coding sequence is TGCGCCAGCAGCTTGGGAGGGATCGTGGACACTGAAGCTTTCTTT. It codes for CASSLGGIVDTEAFF.